This T cell receptor beta chain emerged from a study of T cell responses to AZD1222 COVID-19 vaccine. Study findings and constraints: Among AZD1222 vaccinees, only six or seven were seropositive at baseline.

Profiling relied on immunoSEQ multiplex PCR, and the TCRdb table lists in-frame clones only, not all of them. Of over 150,000 clones listed, approximately 87% are singletons. Concerning this clone itself: Antigen: not known. This sample also contains other DNA sequences that code for the same CDR3.

The receptor was isolated from an adult who received the AZD1222 COVID-19 vaccine. The material was peripheral blood, obtained 28 days after the second AZD1222 dose.

The CDR3 here is CASSLGYEQYF. The CDR3 DNA reads TGTGCCAGCAGCTTGGGGTACGAGCAGTACTTC. The V call is TRBV5-6, the J call TRBJ2-7; D remains unclear. This CDR3 region has 11 residues. Between the trimmed V and J ends, which lost 0 bases and 4 bases, there was a span of 2 bases. Per germline, CDR1 SGHDT and CDR2 YYEEEE.